Each of the 17 T cell receptor beta chains below was sequenced from the same sample in a study of blood T cell repertoires in COVID-19. Method: immunoSEQ multiplex PCR; TCRdb's copy keeps in-frame clones and lacks some. The table lists around 99,000 clones, 65% to 80% of them singletons. The specimen sequenced was peripheral blood. The receptors stem from a man in his 70s with acute or convalescent COVID-19.

The chain is built from TRBV27 and TRBJ1-1; the D gene is possibly TRBD1 (6 bases). Looked up from germline, CDR1 is MNHEY and CDR2 is SMNVEV (reference sequence). V was trimmed by 4 bases and J by 6 bases, leaving 15 bases between them. The CDR3 spans 14 residues. The CDR3 nucleotides are TGTGCCAGCAGTTGGGCAGGGGCCATGGCTGAAGCTTTCTTT. Its translation: CASSWAGAMAEAFF.

The V and J genes are TRBV3-1 (or the pseudogene TRBV3-2) and TRBJ1-1, with no clear D. This CDR3 has 14 residues. V was cut by 4 bases and J by 3 bases, with 12 bases left in between. Germline lookup yields CDR1 LGHDT and CDR2 YNNKEL (reference sequence). This CDR3 is CASSPTSRDTEAFF. CDR3 nucleotide sequence: TGTGCCAGCAGCCCCACCAGTCGGGACACTGAAGCTTTCTTT.

Concerning this clone itself: Other DNA variants within this sample encode the same CDR3. CDR3 in DNA: TGTGCCAGCAGCCCCGACAGGGCTGGAAACACCATATATTTT. It translates to CASSPDRAGNTIYF. The chain recombines TRBV11-2 with TRBJ1-3, with 7 positions matching TRBD1. This CDR3 has 14 residues. CDR1 and CDR2 from the germline V gene are SGHAT and FQNNGV. The J segment lost 2 bases and the V segment lost 5 bases, leaving 3 bases of the junction unmatched.

The genes are TRBV25-1 and TRBJ1-2, with 8 positions matching TRBD1. V lost 2 bases, J lost 4 bases, and 15 bases stayed unmatched. The germline V gene has CDR1 MGHDK and CDR2 SYGVNS. There are 18 residues in the CDR3. CDR3 in DNA: TGTGCCAGCAGTGAACCTCGAGTAGGGACAGGAGGCGGCTATGGCTACACCTTC. It codes for CASSEPRVGTGGGYGYTF.

This chain joins TRBV10-3 and TRBJ1-2, with a possible D match to TRBD1 (5 bases). Germline V lookup: CDR1 ENHRY, CDR2 SYGVKD. CDR3 length: 15 residues. V was shortened by 6 bases and J by 7 bases, with 21 bases between the two germline ends. As DNA, the CDR3 is TGTGCCATCAGCACTCCGGGGACTAGGCTCGCTGGCTACACCTTC. Amino acids: CAISTPGTRLAGYTF.

J is TRBJ1-6 and V is TRBV2; D not resolved. V was clipped by 5 bases and J by 7 bases, with 12 bases between them. This CDR3 is 14 amino acids long. The germline V gene has CDR1 SNHLY and CDR2 FYNNEI. Written as DNA, the CDR3 is TGTGCCAGCAGTTCCAGGTCGGGAAATTCACCCCTCCACTTT. Its protein is CASSSRSGNSPLHF.

The J gene is TRBJ1-2, the V gene TRBV6-6; D unresolved. Trimming took off 7 bases at V and 0 bases at J, with 12 bases between the two ends. This CDR3 contains 14 residues. Germline V gives CDR1 MNHNY, CDR2 SVGAGI (reference sequence). CDR3 sequence: CASIEVRANYGYTF. The CDR3 DNA sequence: TGTGCCAGCATCGAGGTTCGAGCTAACTATGGCTACACCTTC.

This chain links TRBV14 with TRBJ2-1; possibly TRBD1 for D (6 bases). V gave up 4 bases and J gave up 7 bases, with 17 bases separating them. This CDR3 is 15 amino acids long. The germline V gene has CDR1 SGHDN and CDR2 FVKESK. The CDR3 bases are TGTGCCAGCAGCCCGACAGGATCATGGGGTAATGAGCAGTTCTTC. This translates into CASSPTGSWGNEQFF.

The J gene is TRBJ1-1, the V gene TRBV5-1, with a possible D match to TRBD1 (5 bases). V dropped 0 bases and J dropped 5 bases, with 17 bases sitting between them. This CDR3 spans 16 amino acids. Germline lookup yields CDR1 SGHRS and CDR2 YFSETQ. CDR3 sequence reads: CASSLAFGGTGTEAFF. CDR3 nucleotide sequence: TGCGCCAGCAGCTTGGCGTTCGGGGGGACCGGGACTGAAGCTTTCTTT.

The rearrangement uses TRBV2 and TRBJ2-3, with TRBD1 identical over 9 bases. V trimming: 4 bases; J trimming: 5 bases; junction bases outside the gene matches: 1. Germline V gene lookup returns CDR1 SNHLY and CDR2 FYNNEI. This CDR3 region has 13 residues. The CDR3 sequence is CASSVDRGDTQYF. The CDR3 DNA reads as TGTGCCAGCAGTGTGGACAGGGGAGATACGCAGTATTTT.

The chain couples TRBV5-1 to TRBJ2-3; a weak D match, TRBD1 (7 bases). The CDR3 covers 15 residues. With 4 bases removed from V and 3 bases from J, the gap between germline ends came to 15 bases. Germline CDR1 SGHRS, CDR2 YFSETQ. This CDR3 reads CASSNQGGGTDTQYF. In nucleotides, the CDR3 is TGCGCCAGCAGCAACCAGGGGGGAGGAACAGATACGCAGTATTTT.

The chain employs TRBV15 and TRBJ1-6; TRBD1 matches at 9 bases. Germline values: CDR1 LNHNV, CDR2 YYDKDF (reference sequence). The trim removed 0 bases at V and 14 bases at J, leaving 5 bases unmatched. The CDR3 is made up of 14 amino acids. The CDR3 sequence is CATSRDLGDRALHF. Here the CDR3 DNA reads TGTGCCACCAGCAGAGATCTCGGGGACAGGGCCCTCCACTTT.

This clone showed up just a few times. V usage is TRBV6-5 and J usage is TRBJ2-5; 7 bases line up with TRBD1. The CDR3 is 12 amino acids. The junction had 6 bases not matched to a gene; V was cut back by 6 bases and J by 8 bases. Per the germline V gene, CDR1 is MNHEY and CDR2 is SVGAGI. This CDR3 is CASRTDRDTQYF. CDR3 nucleotide sequence: TGTGCCAGCAGGACCGACAGGGACACCCAGTACTTC.

V and J are TRBV5-6 and TRBJ1-4; possibly TRBD1 for D (5 bases). The CDR3 runs to 15 residues. Germline V gene sequence: CDR1 SGHDT, CDR2 YYEEEE. V lost 3 bases and J lost 7, with 16 bases in between. The CDR3: CASSSSGPGGEKLFF. Here the CDR3 DNA reads TGTGCCAGCAGCTCCTCAGGGCCGGGGGGTGAAAAACTGTTTTTT. Together with reference TRBV5-6 and TRBJ1-4, the CDR3 gives the full variable domain: DAGVTQSPTHLIKTRGQQVTLRCSPKSGHDTVSWYQQALGQGPQFIFQYYEEEERQRGNFPDRFSGHQFPNYSSELNVNALLLGDSALYLCASSSSGPGGEKLFFGSGTQLSVL.

The rearrangement uses TRBV5-1 and TRBJ1-1; 7 nucleotides align to TRBD1. The CDR3 contains 14 residues. CDR1 is SGHRS and CDR2 is YFSETQ in the germline V gene. After removal of 4 bases from V and 3 bases from J, the junction contained 6 bases not matched to a gene. Here the CDR3 DNA reads TGCGCCAGCAGCAGGGACAGCGCGGACACTGAAGCTTTCTTT. It yields the protein CASSRDSADTEAFF.

The J gene is TRBJ2-7, the V gene TRBV19, with 7 bases that match TRBD2. This CDR3 has 16 amino acids. J gave up 2 bases and V 5 bases, and 12 bases lay outside the gene matches. The germline gives CDR1 LNHDA, CDR2 SQIVND (reference sequence). This CDR3 reads CASSLLAGQAAYEQYF. In nucleotides, the CDR3 is TGTGCCAGTAGTCTTTTAGCGGGCCAAGCGGCCTACGAGCAGTACTTC. The full variable domain, with the rest looked up from reference TRBV19 and TRBJ2-7, is DGGITQSPKYLFRKEGQNVTLSCEQNLNHDAMYWYRQDPGQGLRLIYYSQIVNDFQKGDIAEGYSVSREKKESFPLTVTSAQKNPTAFYLCASSLLAGQAAYEQYFGPGTRLTVT.

The chain couples TRBV6-6 to TRBJ2-2; 7 bases agree with TRBD1. Per germline, CDR1 MNHNY and CDR2 SVGAGI (reference sequence). This CDR3 has 17 residues. Trimming at V came to 5 bases and at J to 4 bases, leaving 13 bases not matched to a gene. The CDR3 region is CASSPSDRVGATGELFF. For the CDR3, the DNA is TGTGCCAGCAGTCCGTCAGACAGGGTAGGGGCCACCGGGGAGCTGTTTTTT.